This entry is about one TCR beta chain. The target of this receptor is not known. Base-call qualities are not available, and no considerably larger clone is one nucleotide away. Trimming at the junction amounts to 4 bases on V and 0 bases on J, and the germline ends lie 7 bases apart. In the germline V gene, CDR1 corresponds to SGHDT and CDR2 to YYEEEE. Including cysteine and phenylalanine, the CDR3 has 13 amino acids. The sequence is cut down to CDR3 DNA, 39 bases in frame from base 1. Each collaborating institution followed its own protocols to collect whole blood in K2EDTA tubes. Collaborator samples were shipped for TCRbeta analysis as frozen whole blood, isolated PBMCs, or DNA extracted from either sample type. These data are taken from a study of blood T cell repertoires in COVID-19 (dated by TCRdb to between 2020 and 2021). Describing the broader study: Samples covering the acute and convalescent phases of COVID-19 were provided by collaborators in the United States, Italy and Spain. Nearly every sample came with metadata listing a de-identified subject ID, COVID-19 status, age in years and sex. Samples were obtained from the ongoing ImmuneRACE study (first 160 participants) and from approximately 1,200 subjects provided by 6 global collaborators. The dataset comprised deeply sampled blood TCRbeta repertoires from subjects exposed to, actively infected with, or recovered from COVID-19. The prospective study material was composed of cDNA or gDNA derived from T cells, B-cell-depleted T cells, or PBMCs. Where available, HLA class I and class II types were taken from metadata supplied by the sample provider and were not determined by assay-based typing. The repertoires were made available in a free public database intended to serve as a resource for research on the immune response to SARS-CoV-2. Overall study results and their limits: How much clinical and demographic metadata was included differed by source and by participant, and the metadata was provided uncurated.

TCRbeta CDR3 regions were amplified from genomic DNA using the immunoSEQ Assay, a bias-controlled multiplex PCR. On the authors' methods: Within the assay, amplification of reference gene primers was used to estimate how many nucleated cells each sample contained. To quantify the absolute abundance of each unique TCRbeta CDR3 rearrangement, sequence reads were collapsed and filtered. For each sample, productive Simpson clonality was calculated by taking the square root of Simpson's diversity index across productive rearrangements. TCRdb holds this immuneACCESS table with in-frame rearrangements only. Some clones are missing; in checked studies, unresolved V genes explain under half, and the rest has no known cause. The V and J calls and the clone size are those of that table, but D and trimming were determined from the DNA. This sample holds roughly 120,000 clones; roughly 84% were observed only once. The ten largest clones represent less than 8% of the sample.

Material for sequencing was peripheral blood. The V and J genes are TRBV5-6 and TRBJ1-2; the best D guess is TRBD1, with 5 bases matching. This TCR was recovered from a woman between 50 and 59 years old with acute or convalescent COVID-19. In nucleotide form, the sequence is TGTGCCAGCAGCCTGACAGCTAACTATGGCTACACCTTC. It encodes CASSLTANYGYTF.